A single sample gave rise to the 6 T cell receptor beta chains below, sequenced in a study of blood T cells in healthy people across ages. A second PCR, run for roughly 6 to 11 cycles, used a sample-barcoded 5' primer plus a J-beta primer mix. TCRdb reanalysed the 5' RACE reads using MiXCR and keeps one entry per CDR3 protein. The profile shows under 700,000 distinct CDR3 sequences, approximately 25% of them singletons. These data are also associated with another study on T cells of mothers and their children.

The sequenced sample consisted of blood. The origin of the receptors is a boy aged 5-17 years in good health.

In this sample, this clonotype turned up a few times. The chain has TRBV19 and TRBJ2-1; 7 bases are a match to TRBD2. Germline assignment: CDR1 LNHDA and CDR2 SQIVND (reference sequence). V was clipped by 3 bases and J by 4 bases; unmatched bases: 6. The CDR3 is made up of 15 amino acids. CDR3 region: CASSISSSGYNEQFF. As DNA, the CDR3 is TGTGCCAGTAGTATCAGTTCTAGCGGATACAATGAGCAGTTCTTC.

Details on this clonotype: An end of the junction does not agree with germline; a read error may underlie this. The chain links TRBV7-2 to TRBJ2-1, with D unclear. The CDR3 runs 13 residues. Germline-derived CDR1 and CDR2 are SGHTA and FQGNSA. The CDR3 sequence is CASSGDSYNERFF. In DNA, the CDR3 is TGTGCCAGCTCTGGAGACTCGTACAATGAGCGGTTCTTC.

This clonotype has more than one count but fewer than ten. This sequence joins TRBV27 and TRBJ2-1, with 12 bases that match TRBD2. The V segment lost 2 bases and the J segment 3 bases; nucleotides outside the gene matches: 2. The germline gives CDR1 MNHEY, CDR2 SMNVEV (reference sequence). CDR3 size: 16 residues. The chain's CDR3 is CASSLILAGGYNEQFF. CDR3 DNA: TGTGCCAGCAGTTTAATACTAGCGGGAGGCTACAATGAGCAGTTCTTC.

The chain has TRBV21-1 and TRBJ2-5. The J call may be wrong; the DNA end is better matched by TRBJ2-1. TRBV21-1 is a pseudogene segment. CDR3 length: 15 residues. The CDR3 sequence: CASSKEVTTYNEQFF. CDR3 sequence (DNA): TGTGCCAGCAGCAAAGAGGTGACAACCTACAATGAGCAGTTCTTC.

This clonotype has only a few counts. The genes are TRBV29-1 and TRBJ2-7, with 9 bases matching TRBD2. Germline CDR1 SQVTM, CDR2 ANQGSEA. This CDR3 has 13 residues. J gave up 4 bases and V 3 bases, and 4 bases lay outside the gene matches. This chain's CDR3 is CSVEASGIYEQYF. CDR3 DNA sequence: TGCAGCGTTGAGGCTAGCGGGATTTACGAGCAGTACTTC.

This clonotype was seen ten or more times. The chain links TRBV12-3 or TRBV12-4 to TRBJ2-5; a possible D gene is TRBD2 (7 bases). Trimming took 8 bases from V and 1 from J, leaving 17 bases between them. The CDR3 extends over 15 amino acids. The CDR3 nucleotides read TGTGCCAGCTCCTCGCTGGGAGGGGGCCAAGAGACCCAGTACTTC. Its protein is CASSSLGGGQETQYF.